The 17 T cell receptor beta chains below were found in one sample sequenced in a study of blood T cell repertoires in COVID-19 (dated by TCRdb to the early 2020s). The library came from the immunoSEQ multiplex PCR assay. TCRdb took over this immuneACCESS table, retaining in-frame rearrangements with V and J assigned. Such tables are incomplete; in checked studies, under half of the missing clones stem from an unresolved V gene, and the remainder is unexplained. The sample data list over 35,000 clones, and 70% to 85% of these were observed just once. Of the sample, about 25% falls within the top ten clones. Material for sequencing was peripheral blood. The receptors were gathered from a human donor with acute or convalescent COVID-19. The donor label of this sample is uncertain.

The V and J genes are TRBV10-1 and TRBJ2-1, with a possible D match to TRBD2 (5 bases). V was shortened by 6 bases and J by 9 bases, with 9 bases between the two germline ends. Germline V lookup: CDR1 WNHNN, CDR2 SYGVQD (reference sequence). This CDR3 has 11 residues. The CDR3 here is CASSVGSEQFF. The CDR3 nucleotides read TGCGCCAGCAGCGTAGGGAGTGAGCAGTTCTTC.

This clone is a singleton in its sample. The genes are TRBV27 and TRBJ2-7, with 10 nucleotides matching TRBD1. V lost 2 bases, J lost 7 bases, and 5 bases stayed unmatched. The CDR3 is 14 residues long. CDR1 MNHEY and CDR2 SMNVEV come from the germline V gene (reference sequence). CDR3 protein: CASSLTGQGFEQYF. In DNA, the CDR3 is TGTGCCAGCAGTTTAACGGGACAGGGGTTTGAGCAGTACTTC.

The rearrangement joins TRBV6-2 or TRBV6-3 to TRBJ2-1; D possibly corresponds to TRBD1 (9 bases). V lost 7 bases, J lost 5 bases, and 18 bases lay in between. The CDR3 length is 15 residues. Looked up from germline, CDR1 is MNHEY and CDR2 is SVGEGT. Here the CDR3 reads CASIPGGTGNNEQFF. The CDR3, as DNA: TGTGCCAGCATCCCGGGGGGGACAGGGAACAATGAGCAGTTCTTC.

The chain has TRBV27 and TRBJ2-7; tentatively, D is TRBD2 (6 bases). V gave up 5 bases and J gave up 2 bases, with 13 bases separating them. Germline V gene sequence: CDR1 MNHEY, CDR2 SMNVEV (reference sequence). The CDR3 length is 14 residues. The chain's CDR3 is CASSTGTSPYEQYF. The CDR3 DNA reads TGTGCCAGCAGTACCGGGACTTCCCCCTACGAGCAGTACTTC.

The V call is TRBV11-2, the J call TRBJ2-3; D is undetermined. The CDR3 runs 15 residues. CDR1 is SGHAT and CDR2 is FQNNGV in the germline V gene. The V gene lost 4 bases and the J gene lost 4 bases, with 15 bases spanning the gap. CDR3 residues: CASSSDTGSADTQYF. The CDR3 DNA reads TGTGCCAGCAGCTCAGACACGGGTTCGGCAGATACGCAGTATTTT.

V and J are TRBV20-1 and TRBJ2-5; 11 nucleotides line up with TRBD2. The V gene's germline CDR1 is DFQATT and CDR2 SNEGSKA (reference sequence). CDR3 size: 15 residues. After removal of 3 bases from V and 5 bases from J, the junction contained 8 bases not matched to a gene. The CDR3 loop is CSASEVAGGWETQYF. The CDR3 DNA is TGCAGTGCTAGTGAGGTAGCGGGGGGGTGGGAGACCCAGTACTTC.

The V and J genes are TRBV19 and TRBJ2-1, with D possibly being TRBD2 (5 bases). CDR3 size: 12 residues. V lost 8 bases and J 5 bases, leaving 10 bases between the germline ends. Germline V gene lookup returns CDR1 LNHDA and CDR2 SQIVND (reference sequence). CDR3 sequence (DNA): TGTGCCAGTTATAGCGAGGACAATGAGCAGTTCTTC. As protein: CASYSEDNEQFF.

The rearrangement links TRBV7-6 to TRBJ1-5; 7 positions agree with TRBD1. V trimming: 0 bases; J trimming: 5 bases; junction bases outside the gene matches: 4. CDR3 length: 15 residues. Germline V gives CDR1 SGHVS, CDR2 FNYEAQ. The CDR3 nucleotides read TGTGCCAGCAGCTTAGCCCCAGGGGGGCATCAGCCCCAGCATTTT. Encoded protein: CASSLAPGGHQPQHF.

J is TRBJ2-1 and V is TRBV6-4; 10 bases are a match to TRBD2. With 2 bases clipped from V and 3 bases from J, the junction kept 4 bases outside the gene matches. CDR3 size: 16 residues. Germline V gene sequence: CDR1 MRHNA, CDR2 SNTAGT. Here the CDR3 reads CASSDRTSGDYNEQFF. CDR3 sequence (DNA): TGTGCCAGCAGTGACCGGACTAGCGGCGACTACAATGAGCAGTTCTTC.

The genes are TRBV6-2 or TRBV6-3 and TRBJ1-1, with TRBD1 matching 7 bases. Germline CDR1 reads MNHEY; CDR2 reads SVGEGT. This CDR3 has 17 amino acids. Trimming cost V 6 bases and J 5 bases; bases outside gene matches: 18. In DNA, the CDR3 is TGTGCCAGCAGCCGACTTACCCTAAGGGACAGAGGAACTGAAGCTTTCTTT. Translation: CASSRLTLRDRGTEAFF.

This clone was counted only a few times. The rearrangement joins TRBV18 to TRBJ2-5; 7 nucleotides agree with TRBD1. Germline-derived CDR1 and CDR2 are KGHSH and LQKENI. CDR3 length equals 15 residues. The V segment lost 6 bases and the J segment 2 bases; nucleotides outside the gene matches: 9. DNA of the CDR3: TGTGCCAGCTCGTCGACAGGGTTTAGGCAAGAGACCCAGTACTTC. This sequence encodes CASSSTGFRQETQYF.

The chain joins TRBV7-2 to TRBJ2-7, with TRBD2 matching over 7 bases. The junction had 15 bases not matched to a gene; V was cut back by 7 bases and J by 6 bases. Germline V CDR1 and CDR2: SGHTA, FQGNSA. The CDR3 is 15 residues long. The CDR3 sequence: CASTPTRGGLGEQYF. Written as DNA, the CDR3 is TGTGCCAGCACCCCTACACGGGGAGGGTTGGGCGAGCAGTACTTC.

The J gene is TRBJ1-4, the V gene TRBV27; 8 bases fit TRBD1. CDR3 length equals 14 residues. Germline V gives CDR1 MNHEY, CDR2 SMNVEV (reference sequence). V lost 10 bases to trimming and J lost 7 bases; unmatched junction nucleotides: 11. CDR3 nucleotides: TGTGCCACAAGAAAGACAGGGGTCCCTGAAAAACTGTTTTTT. It specifies CATRKTGVPEKLFF.

The CDR3 bases are TGCGCCAGCAGTGAGTCGGGCAGGCAGAACACTGAAGCTTTCTTT. Its protein is CASSESGRQNTEAFF. The J gene is TRBJ1-1, the V gene TRBV10-2; D ambiguous. Trimming cost V 0 bases and J 1 base, with 9 bases left between them. Germline V lookup: CDR1 WSHSY, CDR2 SAAADI. This CDR3 spans 15 amino acids.

V gene TRBV19 combines with J gene TRBJ1-1, with D maybe TRBD1 (6 bases). From germline, CDR1 is LNHDA and CDR2 SQIVND (reference sequence). This CDR3 has 14 residues. Trimming stripped 7 bases from V and 3 bases from J, with 15 bases between. Here the CDR3 reads CASIRQASDTEAFF. CDR3 DNA sequence: TGTGCCAGTATCCGACAGGCCTCAGACACTGAAGCTTTCTTT. Full variable domain (rest looked up from reference TRBV19 and TRBJ1-1): DGGITQSPKYLFRKEGQNVTLSCEQNLNHDAMYWYRQDPGQGLRLIYYSQIVNDFQKGDIAEGYSVSREKKESFPLTVTSAQKNPTAFYLCASIRQASDTEAFFGQGTRLTVV.

This clone came up a few times. This chain joins TRBV2 and TRBJ2-7; TRBD2 agrees at 7 bases. The V segment lost 7 bases and the J segment 5 bases; nucleotides outside the gene matches: 5. This CDR3 spans 12 amino acids. Germline CDR1 reads SNHLY; CDR2 reads FYNNEI. In DNA form, the CDR3 reads TGTGCCAGCAAGCGGGACGGGGACGAGCAGTACTTC. Its translation is CASKRDGDEQYF.

The chain recombines TRBV6-5 with TRBJ1-3; D is ambiguous. The CDR3 extends over 15 amino acids. Germline V CDR1 and CDR2: MNHEY, SVGAGI. Trimming cost V 5 bases and J 0 bases, with 11 bases left between them. The CDR3 DNA reads as TGTGCCAGCAGTCCCTCGTTGAGCTCTGGAAACACCATATATTTT. It translates to CASSPSLSSGNTIYF.